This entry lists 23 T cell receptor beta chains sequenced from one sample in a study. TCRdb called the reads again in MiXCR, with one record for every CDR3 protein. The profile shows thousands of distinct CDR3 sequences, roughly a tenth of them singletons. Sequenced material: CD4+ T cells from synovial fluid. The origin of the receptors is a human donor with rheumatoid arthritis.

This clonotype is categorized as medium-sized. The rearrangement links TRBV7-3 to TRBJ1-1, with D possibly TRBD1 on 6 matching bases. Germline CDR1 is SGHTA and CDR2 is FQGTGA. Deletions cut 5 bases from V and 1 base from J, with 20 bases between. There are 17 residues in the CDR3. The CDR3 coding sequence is TGTGCCAGCAGCCCTCGTCCTCAGGGGACGGGGAACACTGAAGCTTTCTTT. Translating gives CASSPRPQGTGNTEAFF.

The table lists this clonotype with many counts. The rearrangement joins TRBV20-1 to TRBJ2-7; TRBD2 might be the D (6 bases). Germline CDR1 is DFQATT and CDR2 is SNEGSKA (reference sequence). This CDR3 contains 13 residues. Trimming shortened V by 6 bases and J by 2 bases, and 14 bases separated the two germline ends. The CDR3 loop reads CSAGGRGTYEQYF. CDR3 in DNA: TGCAGTGCCGGGGGAAGGGGCACCTACGAGCAGTACTTC.

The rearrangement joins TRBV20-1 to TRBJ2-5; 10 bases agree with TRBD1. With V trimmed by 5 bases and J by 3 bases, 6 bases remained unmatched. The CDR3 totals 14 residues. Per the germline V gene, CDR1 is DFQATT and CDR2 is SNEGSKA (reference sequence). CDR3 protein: CSAAPGTGEETQYF. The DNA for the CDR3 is TGCAGTGCTGCGCCGGGGACAGGGGAAGAGACCCAGTACTTC.

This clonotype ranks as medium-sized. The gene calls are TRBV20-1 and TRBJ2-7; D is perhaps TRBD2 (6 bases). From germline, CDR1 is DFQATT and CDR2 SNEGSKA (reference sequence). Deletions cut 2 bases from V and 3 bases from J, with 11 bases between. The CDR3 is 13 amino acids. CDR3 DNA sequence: TGCAGTGCTAGACCGGGAGCGGGCTACGAGCAGTACTTC. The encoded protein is CSARPGAGYEQYF.

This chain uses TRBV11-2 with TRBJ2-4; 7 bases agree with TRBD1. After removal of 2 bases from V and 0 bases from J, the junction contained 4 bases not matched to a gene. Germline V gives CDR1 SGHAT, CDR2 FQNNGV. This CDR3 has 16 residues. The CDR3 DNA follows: TGTGCCAGCAGCTTAAGGGACAGCATAGCCAAAAACATTCAGTACTTC. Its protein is CASSLRDSIAKNIQYF. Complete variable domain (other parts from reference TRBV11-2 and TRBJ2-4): EAGVAQSPRYKIIEKRQSVAFWCNPISGHATLYWYQQILGQGPKLLIQFQNNGVVDDSQLPKDRFSAERLKGVDSTLKIQPAKLEDSAVYLCASSLRDSIAKNIQYFGAGTRLSVL.

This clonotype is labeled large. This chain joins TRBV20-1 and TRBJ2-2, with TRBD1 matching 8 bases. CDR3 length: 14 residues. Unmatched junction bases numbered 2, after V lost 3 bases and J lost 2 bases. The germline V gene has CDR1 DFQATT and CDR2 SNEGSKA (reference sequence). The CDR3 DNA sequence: TGCAGTGCTAGGGCAGGGGGCAACACCGGGGAGCTGTTTTTT. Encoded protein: CSARAGGNTGELFF.

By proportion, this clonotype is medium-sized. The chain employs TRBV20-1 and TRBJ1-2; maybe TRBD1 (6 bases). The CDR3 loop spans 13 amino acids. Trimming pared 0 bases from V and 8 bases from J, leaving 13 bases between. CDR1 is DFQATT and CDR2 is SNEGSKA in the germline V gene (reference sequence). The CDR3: CSARDTGGRGYTF. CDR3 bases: TGCAGTGCTAGAGACACGGGGGGCAGAGGCTACACCTTC.

CDR3 DNA: TGTGCCAGCAGTTACTCCTCGGGGGAAGAGACCCAGTACTTC. Translated: CASSYSSGEETQYF. This rearrangement joins TRBV6-2 or TRBV6-3 to TRBJ2-5; possibly TRBD2 for D (6 bases). Trimming left V 0 bases short and J 3 bases short, with 8 bases between. The length of the CDR3 is 14 residues. Germline V lookup: CDR1 MNHEY, CDR2 SVGEGT.

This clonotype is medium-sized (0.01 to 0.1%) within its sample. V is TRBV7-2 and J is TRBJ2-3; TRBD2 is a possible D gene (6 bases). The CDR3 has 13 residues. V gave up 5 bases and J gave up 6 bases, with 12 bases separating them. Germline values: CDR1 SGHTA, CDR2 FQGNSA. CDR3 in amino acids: CASSPGGLDTQYF. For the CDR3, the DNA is TGTGCCAGCAGCCCCGGAGGGCTGGATACGCAGTATTTT.

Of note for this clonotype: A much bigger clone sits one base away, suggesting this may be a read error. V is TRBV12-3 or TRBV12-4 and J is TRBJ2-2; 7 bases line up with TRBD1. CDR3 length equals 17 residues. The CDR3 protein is CASLTGSNPSVTRELFF. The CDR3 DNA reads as TGTGCCAGCCTGACAGGGAGTAACCCCTCGGTCACCCGGGAGCTGTTTTTT.

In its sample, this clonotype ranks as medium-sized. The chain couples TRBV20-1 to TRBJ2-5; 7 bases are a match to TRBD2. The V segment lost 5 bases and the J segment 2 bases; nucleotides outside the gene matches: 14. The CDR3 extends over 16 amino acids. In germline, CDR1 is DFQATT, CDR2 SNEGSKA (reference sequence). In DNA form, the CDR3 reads TGCAGTGCTCGCCTCCCCCGGGAGGTATGGCAAGAGACCCAGTACTTC. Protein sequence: CSARLPREVWQETQYF.

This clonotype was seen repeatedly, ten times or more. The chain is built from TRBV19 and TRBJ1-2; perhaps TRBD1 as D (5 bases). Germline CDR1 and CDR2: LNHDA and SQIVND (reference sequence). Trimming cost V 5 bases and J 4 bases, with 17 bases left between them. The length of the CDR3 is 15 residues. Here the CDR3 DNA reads TGTGCCAGTAGTCTAGGTCCGCAGGGATTCTATGGCTACACCTTC. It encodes CASSLGPQGFYGYTF.

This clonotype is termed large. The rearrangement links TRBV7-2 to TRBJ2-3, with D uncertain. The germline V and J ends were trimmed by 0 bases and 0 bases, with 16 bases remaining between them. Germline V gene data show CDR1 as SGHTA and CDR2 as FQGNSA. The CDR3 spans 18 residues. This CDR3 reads CASSLAPTFLVSTDTQYF. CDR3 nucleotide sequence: TGTGCCAGCAGCTTAGCTCCAACCTTCCTAGTAAGCACAGATACGCAGTATTTT.

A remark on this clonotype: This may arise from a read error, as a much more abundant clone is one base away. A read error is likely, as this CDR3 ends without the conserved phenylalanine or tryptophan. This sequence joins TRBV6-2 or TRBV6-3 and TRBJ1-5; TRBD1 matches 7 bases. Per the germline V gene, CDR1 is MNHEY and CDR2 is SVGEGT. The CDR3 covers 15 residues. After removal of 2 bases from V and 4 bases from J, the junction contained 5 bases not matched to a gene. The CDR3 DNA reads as TGTGCCAGCAGTTACGGGACAGCCCTAAATCAGCCCCAGCATTCT. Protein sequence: CASSYGTALNQPQHS.

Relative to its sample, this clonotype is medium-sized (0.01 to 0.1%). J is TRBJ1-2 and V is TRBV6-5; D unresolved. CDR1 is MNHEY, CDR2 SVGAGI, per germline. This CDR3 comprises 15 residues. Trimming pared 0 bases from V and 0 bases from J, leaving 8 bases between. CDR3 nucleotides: TGTGCCAGCAGTTACTCGAGGCTGTCTAACTATGGCTACACCTTC. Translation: CASSYSRLSNYGYTF.

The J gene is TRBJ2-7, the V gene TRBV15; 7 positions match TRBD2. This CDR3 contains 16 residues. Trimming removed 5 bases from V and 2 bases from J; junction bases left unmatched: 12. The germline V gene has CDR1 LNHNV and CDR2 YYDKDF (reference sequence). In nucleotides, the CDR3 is TGTGCCACCAGCGAACGCAGCGGGACGGGGACCTACGAGCAGTACTTC. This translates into CATSERSGTGTYEQYF.

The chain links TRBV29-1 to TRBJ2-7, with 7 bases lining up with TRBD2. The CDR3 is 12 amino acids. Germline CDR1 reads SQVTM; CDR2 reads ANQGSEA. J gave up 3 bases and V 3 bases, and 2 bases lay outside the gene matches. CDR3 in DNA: TGCAGCGTTGAGGGGGGGGACTACGAGCAGTACTTC. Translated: CSVEGGDYEQYF.

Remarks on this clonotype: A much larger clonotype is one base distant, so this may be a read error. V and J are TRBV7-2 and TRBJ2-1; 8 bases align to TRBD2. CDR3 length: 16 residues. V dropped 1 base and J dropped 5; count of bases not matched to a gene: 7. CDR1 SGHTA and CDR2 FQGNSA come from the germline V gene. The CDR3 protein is CASSLVLAGGHNEQFF. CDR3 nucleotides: TGTGCCAGCAGCTTAGTTTTGGCGGGAGGCCACAATGAGCAGTTCTTC.

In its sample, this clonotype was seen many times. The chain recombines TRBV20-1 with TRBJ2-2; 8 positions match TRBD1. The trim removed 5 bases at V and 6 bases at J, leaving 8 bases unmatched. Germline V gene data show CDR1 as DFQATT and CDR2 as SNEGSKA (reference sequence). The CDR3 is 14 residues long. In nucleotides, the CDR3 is TGCAGTGCTGATCCAGGACAGGGCTCCGGGGAGCTGTTTTTT. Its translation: CSADPGQGSGELFF.

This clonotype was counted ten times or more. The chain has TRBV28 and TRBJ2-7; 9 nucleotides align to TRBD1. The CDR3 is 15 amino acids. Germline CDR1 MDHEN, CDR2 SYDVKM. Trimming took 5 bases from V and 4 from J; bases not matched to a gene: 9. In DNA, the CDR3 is TGTGCCAGCAGTCGGGATCCGGGACAGGGATACGAGCAGTACTTC. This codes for CASSRDPGQGYEQYF.

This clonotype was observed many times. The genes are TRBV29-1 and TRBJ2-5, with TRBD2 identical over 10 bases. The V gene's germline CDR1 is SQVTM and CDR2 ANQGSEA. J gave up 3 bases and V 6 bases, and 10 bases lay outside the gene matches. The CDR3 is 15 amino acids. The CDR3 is CSVSHGTSAEETQYF. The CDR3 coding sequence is TGCAGCGTCTCCCACGGGACTAGCGCAGAAGAGACCCAGTACTTC.

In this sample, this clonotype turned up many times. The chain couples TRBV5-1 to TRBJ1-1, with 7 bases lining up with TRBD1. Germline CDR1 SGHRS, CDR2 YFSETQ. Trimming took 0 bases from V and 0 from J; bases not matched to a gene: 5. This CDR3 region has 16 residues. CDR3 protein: CASSLGGTDMNTEAFF. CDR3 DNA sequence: TGCGCCAGCAGCTTGGGAGGGACAGACATGAACACTGAAGCTTTCTTT.

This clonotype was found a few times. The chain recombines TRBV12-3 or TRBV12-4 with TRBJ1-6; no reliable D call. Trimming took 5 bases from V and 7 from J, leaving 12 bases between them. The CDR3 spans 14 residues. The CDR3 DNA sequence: TGTGCCAGCAGTCCACAAGGCACCAATTCACCCCTCCACTTT. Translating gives CASSPQGTNSPLHF.